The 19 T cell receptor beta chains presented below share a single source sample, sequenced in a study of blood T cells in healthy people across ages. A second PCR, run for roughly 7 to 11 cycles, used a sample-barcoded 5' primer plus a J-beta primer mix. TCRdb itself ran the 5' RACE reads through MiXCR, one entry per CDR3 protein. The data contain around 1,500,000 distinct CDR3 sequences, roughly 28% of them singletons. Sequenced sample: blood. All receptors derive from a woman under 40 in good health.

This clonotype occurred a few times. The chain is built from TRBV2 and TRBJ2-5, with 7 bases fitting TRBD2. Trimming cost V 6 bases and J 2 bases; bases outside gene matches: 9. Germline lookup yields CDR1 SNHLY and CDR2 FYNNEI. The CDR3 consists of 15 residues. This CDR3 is CASSNPGTTQETQYF. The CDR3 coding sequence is TGTGCCAGCAGCAATCCCGGGACTACTCAAGAGACCCAGTACTTC.

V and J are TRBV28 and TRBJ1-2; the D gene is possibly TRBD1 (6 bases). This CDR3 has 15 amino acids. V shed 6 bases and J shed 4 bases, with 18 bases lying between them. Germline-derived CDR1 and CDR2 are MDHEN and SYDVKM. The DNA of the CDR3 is TGTGCCAGCAGCCCCGGGGGCCAGGCCGGCTATGGCTACACCTTC. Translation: CASSPGGQAGYGYTF.

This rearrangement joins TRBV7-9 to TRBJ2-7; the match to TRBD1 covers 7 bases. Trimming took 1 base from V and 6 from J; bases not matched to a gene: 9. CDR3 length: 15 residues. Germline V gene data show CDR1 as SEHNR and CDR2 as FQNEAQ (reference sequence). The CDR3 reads CASSLESRGLFEQYF. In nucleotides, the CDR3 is TGTGCCAGCAGCTTAGAGAGTAGGGGGCTTTTCGAGCAGTACTTC. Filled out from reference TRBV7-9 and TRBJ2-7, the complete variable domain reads DTGVSQNPRHKITKRGQNVTFRCDPISEHNRLYWYRQTLGQGPEFLTYFQNEAQLEKSRLLSDRFSAERPKGSFSTLEIQRTEQGDSAMYLCASSLESRGLFEQYFGPGTRLTVT.

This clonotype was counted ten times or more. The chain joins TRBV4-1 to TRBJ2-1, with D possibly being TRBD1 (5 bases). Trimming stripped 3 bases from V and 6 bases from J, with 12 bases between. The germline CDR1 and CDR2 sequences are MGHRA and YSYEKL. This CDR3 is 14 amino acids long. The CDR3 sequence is CASSQPRQSNEQFF. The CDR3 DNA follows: TGCGCCAGCAGCCAGCCCCGACAGAGCAATGAGCAGTTCTTC.

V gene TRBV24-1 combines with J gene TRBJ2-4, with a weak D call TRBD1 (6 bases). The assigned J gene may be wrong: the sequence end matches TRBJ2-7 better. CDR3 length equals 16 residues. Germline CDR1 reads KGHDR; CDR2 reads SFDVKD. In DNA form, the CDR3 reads TGTGCCACCAGTGGTTCCAGGACAGCCGCTACCTACGAGCAGTACTTC. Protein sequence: CATSGSRTAATYEQYF.

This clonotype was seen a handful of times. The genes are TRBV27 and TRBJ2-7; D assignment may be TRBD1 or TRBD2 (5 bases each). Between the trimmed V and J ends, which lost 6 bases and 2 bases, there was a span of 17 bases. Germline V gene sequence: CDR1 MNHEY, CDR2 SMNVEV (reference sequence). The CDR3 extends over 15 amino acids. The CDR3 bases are TGTGCCAGCAGGGCCCTAAGGGACGGACCCTACGAGCAGTACTTC. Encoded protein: CASRALRDGPYEQYF.

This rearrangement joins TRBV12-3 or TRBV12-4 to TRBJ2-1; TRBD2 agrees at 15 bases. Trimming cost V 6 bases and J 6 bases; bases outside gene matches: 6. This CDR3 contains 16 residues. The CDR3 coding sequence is TGTGCCAGCAGGTCCGGGACTAGCGGGGGGACCAATGAGCAGTTCTTC. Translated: CASRSGTSGGTNEQFF.

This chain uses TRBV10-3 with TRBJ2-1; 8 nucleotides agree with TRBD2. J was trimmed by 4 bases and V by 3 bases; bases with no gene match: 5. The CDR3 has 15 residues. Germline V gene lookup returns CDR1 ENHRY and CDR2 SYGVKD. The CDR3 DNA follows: TGTGCCATCAGTGACCCGGGGGGGGGTTACAATGAGCAGTTCTTC. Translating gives CAISDPGGGYNEQFF.

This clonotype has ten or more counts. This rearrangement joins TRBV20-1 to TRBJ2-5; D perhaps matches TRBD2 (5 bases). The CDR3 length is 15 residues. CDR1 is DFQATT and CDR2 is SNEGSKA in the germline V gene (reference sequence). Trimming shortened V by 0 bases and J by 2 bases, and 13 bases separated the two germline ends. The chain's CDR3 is CSARDGRWEQETQYF. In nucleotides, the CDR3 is TGCAGTGCTAGAGATGGCCGGTGGGAGCAAGAGACCCAGTACTTC.

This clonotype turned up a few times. The CDR3 DNA sequence: TGTGCCATCAGTGAGTCGACTCGGAGGGGGCGCTGGAAAGGCGAGCAGTACTTC. Translating it yields CAISESTRRGRWKGEQYF. The chain uses TRBV10-3 and TRBJ2-7; D might be TRBD1 (7 bases). V lost 0 bases and J 6 bases, leaving 24 bases between the germline ends. In germline, CDR1 is ENHRY, CDR2 SYGVKD. The CDR3 totals 18 residues.

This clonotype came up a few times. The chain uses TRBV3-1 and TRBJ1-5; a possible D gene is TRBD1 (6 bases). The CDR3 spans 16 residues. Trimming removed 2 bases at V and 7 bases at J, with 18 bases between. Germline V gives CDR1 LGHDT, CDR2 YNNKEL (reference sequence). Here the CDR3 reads CASSQKGSGAGQPQHF. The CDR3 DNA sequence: TGTGCCAGCAGCCAAAAGGGGTCAGGGGCGGGCCAGCCCCAGCATTTT.

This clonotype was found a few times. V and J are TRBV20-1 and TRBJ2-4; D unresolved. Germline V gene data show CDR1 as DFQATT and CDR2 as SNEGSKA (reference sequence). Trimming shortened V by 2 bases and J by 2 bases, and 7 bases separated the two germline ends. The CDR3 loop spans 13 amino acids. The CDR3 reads CSARLPTKNIQYF. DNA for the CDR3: TGCAGTGCTAGACTGCCGACCAAAAACATTCAGTACTTC.

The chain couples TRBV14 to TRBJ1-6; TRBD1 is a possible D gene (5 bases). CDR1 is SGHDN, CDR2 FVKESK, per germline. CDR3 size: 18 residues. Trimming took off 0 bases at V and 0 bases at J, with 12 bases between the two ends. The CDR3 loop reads CASSQESYGGSYNSPLHF. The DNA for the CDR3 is TGTGCCAGCAGCCAAGAATCATACGGGGGCTCCTATAATTCACCCCTCCACTTT.

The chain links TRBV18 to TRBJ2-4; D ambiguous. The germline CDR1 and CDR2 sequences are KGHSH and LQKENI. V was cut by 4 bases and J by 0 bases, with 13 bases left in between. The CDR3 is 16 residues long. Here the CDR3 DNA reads TGTGCCAGCTCACTGCCTTCGACATTAGCCAAAAACATTCAGTACTTC. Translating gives CASSLPSTLAKNIQYF. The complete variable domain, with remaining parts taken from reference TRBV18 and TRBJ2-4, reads NAGVMQNPRHLVRRRGQEARLRCSPMKGHSHVYWYRQLPEEGLKFMVYLQKENIIDESGMPKERFSAEFPKEGPSILRIQQVVRGDSAAYFCASSLPSTLAKNIQYFGAGTRLSVL.

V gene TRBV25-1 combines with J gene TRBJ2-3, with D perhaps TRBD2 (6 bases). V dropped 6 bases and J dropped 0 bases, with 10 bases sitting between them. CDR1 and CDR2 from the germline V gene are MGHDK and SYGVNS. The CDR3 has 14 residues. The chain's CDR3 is CASRVADSTDTQYF. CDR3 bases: TGTGCCAGCAGAGTAGCGGACAGCACAGATACGCAGTATTTT. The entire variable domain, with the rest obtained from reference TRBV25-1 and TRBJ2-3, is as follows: EADIYQTPRYLVIGTGKKITLECSQTMGHDKMYWYQQDPGMELHLIHYSYGVNSTEKGDLSSESTVSRIRTEHFPLTLESARPSHTSQYLCASRVADSTDTQYFGPGTRLTVL.

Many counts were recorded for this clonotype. The CDR3 DNA follows: TGTGCCAGCAGACAGGGTTTCAACGAGCAGTACTTC. It encodes CASRQGFNEQYF. The chain couples TRBV27 to TRBJ2-7; D might be TRBD1 (6 bases). This CDR3 spans 12 amino acids. Per the germline V gene, CDR1 is MNHEY and CDR2 is SMNVEV (reference sequence). The V end was cut by 6 bases, the J end by 5 bases, with 11 bases between.

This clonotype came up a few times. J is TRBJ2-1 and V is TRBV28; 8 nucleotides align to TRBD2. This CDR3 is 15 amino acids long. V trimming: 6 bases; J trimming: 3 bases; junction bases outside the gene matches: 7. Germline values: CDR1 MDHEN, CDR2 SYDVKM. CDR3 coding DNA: TGTGCCAGCAGCGGTTCCGGGACTAGCTACAATGAGCAGTTCTTC. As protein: CASSGSGTSYNEQFF.

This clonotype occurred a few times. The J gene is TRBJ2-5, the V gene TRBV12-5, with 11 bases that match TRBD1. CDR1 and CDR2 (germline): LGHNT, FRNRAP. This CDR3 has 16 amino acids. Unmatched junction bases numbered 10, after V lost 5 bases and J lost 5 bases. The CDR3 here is CASGLTGTGGRETQYF. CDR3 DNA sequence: TGTGCTAGTGGTCTTACCGGGACAGGGGGTAGGGAGACCCAGTACTTC.

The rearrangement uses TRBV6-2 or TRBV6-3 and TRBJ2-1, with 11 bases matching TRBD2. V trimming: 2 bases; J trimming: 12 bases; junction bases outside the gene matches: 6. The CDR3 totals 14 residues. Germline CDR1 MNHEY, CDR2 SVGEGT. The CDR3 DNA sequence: TGTGCCAGCAGTTACGGGACTAGCGGATGGGGGCAGTTCTTC. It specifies CASSYGTSGWGQFF.